This is a list of T cell receptor beta chains from one sample in a study of beta chain features in type 1 diabetes. Some clones are missing from TCRdb's copy, which holds only in-frame ones; the method was immunoSEQ multiplex PCR. The data hold about 360,000 clones, with roughly 13% observed a single time. Sequenced input: naive CD4+ T cells from blood. The receptors were gathered from a man aged 18 to 29 in good health. CDR3s include the opening cysteine and the closing phenylalanine or tryptophan. A D gene is named only where the DNA matches it firmly. Clone size is not always given. Where it is, it says once, few, many or a class for expanded clones.

J gene: TRBJ2-3
D gene: NA
clone size: NA
V gene: TRBV7-9
CDR3 DNA: TGTGCCAGCAGCTTAGGATTTGGGCAGGGAACAGATACGCAGTATTTT
CDR3 protein: CASSLGFGQGTDTQYF

J gene: TRBJ2-7
D gene: NA
clone size: NA
V gene: TRBV28
CDR3 DNA: TGTGCCAGTAAGGACAGTTTCTACGAGCAGTACTTC
CDR3 protein: CASKDSFYEQYF

J gene: TRBJ2-7
D gene: TRBD2
clone size: NA
V gene: TRBV5-4
CDR3 DNA: TGTGCCAGCAGCCCGGGATTGGGGGGGGAGTGGTACGAGCAGTACTTC
CDR3 protein: CASSPGLGGEWYEQYF

J gene: TRBJ2-1
D gene: NA
clone size: few
V gene: TRBV27
CDR3 DNA: TGTGCCAGCAGTTTATATCTCCTAGGCTCCTACAATGAGCAGTTCTTC
CDR3 protein: CASSLYLLGSYNEQFF

J gene: TRBJ1-5
D gene: TRBD1
clone size: few
V gene: TRBV28
CDR3 DNA: TGTGCCAGCAGTCCATCCCCCGGGACAGGGAATCAGCCCCAGCATTTT
CDR3 protein: CASSPSPGTGNQPQHF

J gene: TRBJ2-1
D gene: NA
clone size: few
V gene: TRBV6-5
CDR3 DNA: TGTGCCAGCAGTTACTCGAAGGGGTATGAGCAGTTCTTC
CDR3 protein: CASSYSKGYEQFF

J gene: TRBJ2-6
D gene: TRBD1
clone size: few
V gene: TRBV2
CDR3 DNA: TGTGCCAGCAGACAGGGGAACTCTGGGGCCAACGTCCTGACTTTC
CDR3 protein: CASRQGNSGANVLTF

J gene: TRBJ2-3
D gene: TRBD2
clone size: few
V gene: TRBV9
CDR3 DNA: TGTGCCAGCAGCGTTACCGGGAGGGCCACAGATACGCAGTATTTT
CDR3 protein: CASSVTGRATDTQYF

J gene: TRBJ1-2
D gene: TRBD1
clone size: NA
V gene: TRBV7-3
CDR3 DNA: TGTGCCAGCAGCTCAGACAGGGGCCCTAACTATGGCTACACCTTC
CDR3 protein: CASSSDRGPNYGYTF

J gene: TRBJ2-5
D gene: NA
clone size: NA
V gene: TRBV30
CDR3 DNA: TGTGCCTGGAGTGTCGGCCAAGAGACCCAGTACTTC
CDR3 protein: CAWSVGQETQYF

J gene: TRBJ1-1
D gene: NA
clone size: NA
V gene: TRBV5-6
CDR3 DNA: TGTGCCAGCAGCTTGGGACCACGGGACACTGAAGCTTTCTTT
CDR3 protein: CASSLGPRDTEAFF

J gene: TRBJ1-5
D gene: NA
clone size: few
V gene: TRBV9
CDR3 DNA: TGTGCCAGCAGCGCCGGAGGTCCGCCCCAGCATTTT
CDR3 protein: CASSAGGPPQHF

J gene: TRBJ2-3
D gene: NA
clone size: few
V gene: TRBV15
CDR3 DNA: TGTGCCACCAGCAGAGATAACCCCCGGGCAGATACGCAGTATTTT
CDR3 protein: CATSRDNPRADTQYF

J gene: TRBJ2-7
D gene: TRBD2
clone size: few
V gene: TRBV7-9
CDR3 DNA: TGTGCCAGCAGCATCCTAGCGGGACTTAACGAGCAGTACTTC
CDR3 protein: CASSILAGLNEQYF

J gene: TRBJ1-5
D gene: TRBD1
clone size: NA
V gene: TRBV5-4
CDR3 DNA: TGTGCCAGCAGCCAAGAGGGACAGGGAGTCCAGCCCCAGCATTTT
CDR3 protein: CASSQEGQGVQPQHF

J gene: TRBJ1-1
D gene: TRBD1
clone size: few
V gene: TRBV19
CDR3 DNA: TGTGCCAGTAGTACCGGACAGGGGGCCACTGAAGCTTTCTTT
CDR3 protein: CASSTGQGATEAFF

J gene: TRBJ1-2
D gene: NA
clone size: NA
V gene: TRBV7-2
CDR3 DNA: TGTGCCAGCAGCTTAGTCGGGGCAGGGAGGGCTGGCTACACCTTC
CDR3 protein: CASSLVGAGRAGYTF

J gene: TRBJ2-2
D gene: TRBD1
clone size: few
V gene: TRBV7-3
CDR3 DNA: TGTGCCAGCAGCTTGTCGGGACAGGGCGTAGGGAACACCGGGGAGCTGTTTTTT
CDR3 protein: CASSLSGQGVGNTGELFF

J gene: TRBJ2-7
D gene: TRBD1
clone size: few
V gene: TRBV2
CDR3 DNA: TGTGCCAGCAGTGGGTCAGGGGGCGTCAGCTACGAGCAGTACTTC
CDR3 protein: CASSGSGGVSYEQYF

J gene: TRBJ2-1
D gene: TRBD2
clone size: few
V gene: TRBV7-9
CDR3 DNA: TGTGCCAGCAGAGAAACTAGCGATTACAATGAGCAGTTCTTC
CDR3 protein: CASRETSDYNEQFF

J gene: TRBJ1-3
D gene: NA
clone size: few
V gene: TRBV30
CDR3 DNA: TGTGCCTGGAGCATACCCGCCCGGGAACCTGGAAACACCATATATTTT
CDR3 protein: CAWSIPAREPGNTIYF

J gene: TRBJ2-2
D gene: TRBD2
clone size: few
V gene: TRBV5-4
CDR3 DNA: TGTGCCAGCAGCTCGGGACTAGCGATGAACACCGGGGAGCTGTTTTTT
CDR3 protein: CASSSGLAMNTGELFF

J gene: TRBJ1-2
D gene: NA
clone size: few
V gene: TRBV6-4
CDR3 DNA: TGTGCCAGCAGTGTTGAGGTCGGAGCTAACTATGGCTACACCTTC
CDR3 protein: CASSVEVGANYGYTF

J gene: TRBJ2-5
D gene: NA
clone size: NA
V gene: TRBV18
CDR3 DNA: TGTGCCAGCTCACCGGGGCAGCAAGAGACCCAGTACTTC
CDR3 protein: CASSPGQQETQYF

J gene: TRBJ1-3
D gene: NA
clone size: NA
V gene: TRBV28
CDR3 DNA: TGTGCCAGCTTCGAGGGAGGGAGCGGAAACACCATATATTTT
CDR3 protein: CASFEGGSGNTIYF

J gene: TRBJ2-3
D gene: TRBD2
clone size: few
V gene: TRBV7-9
CDR3 DNA: TGTGCCAGCAGCATACTAGCGACTAGCACAGATACGCAGTATTTT
CDR3 protein: CASSILATSTDTQYF

J gene: TRBJ2-5
D gene: NA
clone size: few
V gene: TRBV2
CDR3 DNA: TGTGCCAGCAGTGATCCCGTGGCAGGACAAGAGACCCAGTACTTC
CDR3 protein: CASSDPVAGQETQYF